This TCR beta chain is from a study of shared clonotypes between healthy human individuals. Study findings and constraints: Researchers sampled only blood; tissue repertoires likely differ.

V shed 3 bases and J 6 bases; nucleotides not matched to a gene: 5. CDR1 is GTSNPN and CDR2 is SVGIG in the germline V gene (reference sequence). The CDR3 is 14 residues long. Within Nashville, Tennessee resided all donors, each a Caucasian adult. Splitting the CD4+ cells yielded a CD45RA+ naive subset and a CD45RA-negative memory subset. Source study methods: Filtering differed since immunoSEQ provided only junctions, with no quality scores. The protocol was immunoSEQ multiplex PCR, while the TCRdb copy is restricted to in-frame clones and leaves out a portion. D and trimming were read from the DNA, whereas the V and J calls and clone size are those reported in that table. The sample consists of about 1 million clones, about 75% of them appearing once. As to this clone: The antigen remains undetermined.

This clonotype originated in a man aged 18 to 29 in good health. Sequenced material: memory CD4+ T cells sorted from blood. Regarding subset: CD45RA-negative fraction. This chain joins TRBV30 and TRBJ2-1; 10 bases are a match to TRBD2. The CDR3 region is CAWRVAGGFNEQFF. Here the CDR3 DNA reads TGTGCCTGGAGGGTAGCGGGGGGCTTCAATGAGCAGTTCTTC. The whole variable domain, remainder taken from reference TRBV30 and TRBJ2-1, is SQTIHQWPATLVQPVGSPLSLECTVEGTSNPNLYWYRQAAGRGLQLLFYSVGIGQISSEVPQNLSASRPQDRQFILSSKKLLLSDSGFYLCAWRVAGGFNEQFFGPGTRLTVL.